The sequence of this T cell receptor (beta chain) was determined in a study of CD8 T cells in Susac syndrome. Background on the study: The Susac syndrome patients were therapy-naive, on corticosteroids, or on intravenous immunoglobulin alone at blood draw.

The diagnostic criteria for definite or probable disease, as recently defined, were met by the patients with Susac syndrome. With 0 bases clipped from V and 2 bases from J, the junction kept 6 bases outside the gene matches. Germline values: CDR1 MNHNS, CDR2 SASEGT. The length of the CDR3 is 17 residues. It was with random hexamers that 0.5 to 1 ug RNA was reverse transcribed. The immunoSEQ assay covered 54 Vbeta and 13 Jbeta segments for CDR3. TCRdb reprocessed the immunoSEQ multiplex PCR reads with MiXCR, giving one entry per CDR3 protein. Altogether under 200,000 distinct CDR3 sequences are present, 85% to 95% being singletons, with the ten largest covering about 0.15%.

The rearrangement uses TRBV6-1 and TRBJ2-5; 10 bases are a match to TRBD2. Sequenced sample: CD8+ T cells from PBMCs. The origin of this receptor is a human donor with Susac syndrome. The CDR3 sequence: CASSEALAGAGQETQYF. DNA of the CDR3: TGTGCCAGCAGTGAAGCGCTAGCGGGAGCGGGTCAAGAGACCCAGTACTTC.